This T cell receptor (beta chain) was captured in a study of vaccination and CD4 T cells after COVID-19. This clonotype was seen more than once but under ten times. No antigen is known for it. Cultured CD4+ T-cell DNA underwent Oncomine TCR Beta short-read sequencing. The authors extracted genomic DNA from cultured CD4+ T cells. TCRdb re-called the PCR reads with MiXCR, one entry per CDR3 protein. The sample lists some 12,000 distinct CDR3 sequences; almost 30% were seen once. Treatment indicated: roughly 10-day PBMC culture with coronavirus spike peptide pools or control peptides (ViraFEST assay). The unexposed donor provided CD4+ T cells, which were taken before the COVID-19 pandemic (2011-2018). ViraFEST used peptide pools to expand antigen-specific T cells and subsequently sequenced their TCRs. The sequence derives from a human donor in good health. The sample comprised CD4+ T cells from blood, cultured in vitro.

The CDR3, as DNA: TGTGCCAGCAGCTTGGGCAGGAGTCCCTACAATGAGCAGTTCTTC. Translating it yields CASSLGRSPYNEQFF. This chain uses TRBV7-6 with TRBJ2-1; D is uncertain. CDR1 is SGHVS and CDR2 is FNYEAQ in the germline V gene. Trimming left V 3 bases short and J 2 bases short, with 11 bases between. The CDR3 extends over 15 amino acids.